Each of the 8 T cell receptor beta chains below was sequenced from the same sample in a study of response to subunit inactivated influenza vaccine. TCRdb analysed the RT-PCR reads with MiXCR anew, one entry per CDR3 protein. The repertoire holds about 520,000 distinct CDR3 sequences, roughly 25% seen once, with over 1.5% in the top ten. The sequencing used CD4+ T cells sorted from PBMCs, collected roughly 5 days after vaccination. Source of these receptors: a man between 50 and 59 years old who received an inactivated influenza vaccine.

The CDR3 region is CASSLEDWGGELFF. In DNA, the CDR3 is TGCGCCAGCAGCTTGGAGGATTGGGGCGGGGAGCTGTTTTTT. This chain uses TRBV5-1 with TRBJ2-2; no clear D. Trimming removed 0 bases from V and 7 bases from J, with 10 bases in between. Germline V CDR1 and CDR2: SGHRS, YFSETQ. This CDR3 has 14 amino acids.

This clonotype was detected only a few times. J is TRBJ2-3 and V is TRBV24-1; tentative D call: TRBD2 (7 bases). In germline, CDR1 is KGHDR, CDR2 SFDVKD. The CDR3 is made up of 17 amino acids. V was clipped by 2 bases and J by 2 bases, with 16 bases between them. The CDR3 DNA reads TGTGCCACCAGTGATTCGGGGGGCGCCCGGGCCACAGATACGCAGTATTTT. Protein: CATSDSGGARATDTQYF.

The V and J genes are TRBV4-2 and TRBJ2-1, with 13 positions matching TRBD2. CDR3 length: 18 residues. Germline V CDR1 and CDR2: LGHNA, YNFKEQ. J lost 0 bases, V lost 0 bases, and 2 bases had no gene match. CDR3 sequence: CASSQELAGGYSYNEQFF. CDR3 nucleotide sequence: TGTGCCAGCAGCCAAGAACTAGCGGGGGGGTACTCCTACAATGAGCAGTTCTTC.

The chain employs TRBV7-2 and TRBJ1-1; D is uncertain. The CDR3 has 12 amino acids. Germline V gene data show CDR1 as SGHTA and CDR2 as FQGNSA. Trimming left V 2 bases short and J 8 bases short, with 9 bases between. CDR3 bases: TGTGCCAGCAGCTTACTGGGTTGGGAAGCTTTCTTT. Amino acids: CASSLLGWEAFF.

The chain recombines TRBV24-1 with TRBJ2-3; TRBD2 might be the D (5 bases). Germline CDR1 reads KGHDR; CDR2 reads SFDVKD. V dropped 5 bases and J dropped 4 bases, with 18 bases sitting between them. The CDR3 totals 16 residues. The CDR3 DNA sequence: TGTGCCACCAGTGCCCTGAGCGGAATAGGGCCAGATACGCAGTATTTT. It codes for CATSALSGIGPDTQYF.

A few counts support this clonotype. The J gene is TRBJ2-2, the V gene TRBV4-1; D might be TRBD2 (5 bases). The CDR3 is 15 amino acids. Between the trimmed V and J ends, which lost 5 bases and 6 bases, there was a span of 16 bases. Per germline, CDR1 MGHRA and CDR2 YSYEKL. CDR3 amino acids: CASSRGNVYPGELFF. The CDR3 DNA reads TGCGCCAGCAGCAGAGGGAACGTTTATCCCGGGGAGCTGTTTTTT.

CDR3 nucleotides: TGCGCCAGCAGCTCCACGGGGGAGGGGGAGCAGTACTTC. It codes for CASSSTGEGEQYF. This rearrangement joins TRBV5-1 to TRBJ2-7, with 7 bases matching TRBD2. Trimming cost V 3 bases and J 7 bases; bases outside gene matches: 7. Germline CDR1 and CDR2: SGHRS and YFSETQ. The CDR3 spans 13 residues.

This clonotype was detected only a few times. The chain uses TRBV5-1 and TRBJ2-7; D remains ambiguous. CDR1 and CDR2 from the germline V gene are SGHRS and YFSETQ. This CDR3 comprises 13 residues. Deletions cut 0 bases from V and 6 bases from J, with 10 bases between. The CDR3 DNA follows: TGCGCCAGCAGCTTGGAAGTGGCTGGCGAGCAGTACTTC. Protein product: CASSLEVAGEQYF.